This T cell receptor beta chain was retrieved from a study of OX40 agonist ivuxolimab in advanced cancers. About the study: Patients in the trial were receiving intravenous ivuxolimab every 2 weeks, at doses of 0.01 to 10 mg/kg.

General study findings and limits: Antigen specificity of clonally expanded peripheral T cells was not established. Circulating CD4+ and CD8+ T cells showed clonal expansion by week 6 at 0.1 to 3.0 mg/kg.

TCRdb keeps only in-frame clones here, not all; method: immunoSEQ multiplex PCR. The sample has tens of thousands of clones; about 89% are singletons. This clone was seen only once. Its antigen is currently unknown. The specimen was CD4+ or CD8+ T cells sorted from blood, collected in a trial of the OX40 agonist ivuxolimab. This clonotype was obtained from an adult with an advanced solid tumor such as melanoma, head and neck, liver or kidney cancer.

The CDR3 DNA is TGTGCCAGCAGCTTAGATTTAGCAACCCGTGGGGAGCAGTTCTTC. Translation: CASSLDLATRGEQFF. The genes are TRBV7-2 and TRBJ2-1, with unresolved D. Trimming pared 1 base from V and 10 bases from J, leaving 17 bases between. The CDR3 contains 15 residues. Germline CDR1 SGHTA, CDR2 FQGNSA.